This entry lists 6 T cell receptor beta chains sequenced from one sample in a study of blood T cell repertoires in COVID-19. Only in-frame clones appear in the TCRdb table, and some are missing; sequencing was by immunoSEQ multiplex PCR. This sample carries a few hundred thousand clones, more than 85% of them seen once, and the ten largest clones take approximately 1%. Sequencing was carried out using PBMCs or T cells enriched from blood (not recorded which). The receptors were sampled from a woman between 25 and 40 years old who had recovered from COVID-19.

This chain links TRBV7-2 with TRBJ2-1; 12 bases are a match to TRBD2. The junction had 8 bases not matched to a gene; V was cut back by 5 bases and J by 6 bases. Germline V gene sequence: CDR1 SGHTA, CDR2 FQGNSA. The CDR3 length is 16 residues. Here the CDR3 reads CASSLLTGLAGNEQFF. CDR3 DNA sequence: TGTGCCAGCAGCCTGCTTACGGGACTAGCGGGCAATGAGCAGTTCTTC.

The chain couples TRBV27 to TRBJ1-5; 7 nucleotides match TRBD1. The CDR3 is 14 residues long. Trimming at V came to 5 bases and at J to 4 bases, leaving 5 bases not matched to a gene. Germline assignment: CDR1 MNHEY and CDR2 SMNVEV (reference sequence). Written as DNA, the CDR3 is TGTGCCAGCAGTGTGAGACAGGGAAATCAGCCCCAGCATTTT. Protein: CASSVRQGNQPQHF.

The V call is TRBV5-1, the J call TRBJ1-2; no reliable D call. V gave up 4 bases and J gave up 4 bases, with 11 bases separating them. The CDR3 has 13 residues. Germline V gives CDR1 SGHRS, CDR2 YFSETQ. Here the CDR3 DNA reads TGCGCCAGCAGCCCCGACACCTTCTATGGCTACACCTTC. This codes for CASSPDTFYGYTF.

V is TRBV7-9 and J is TRBJ1-2; 7 positions agree with TRBD1. The germline CDR1 and CDR2 sequences are SEHNR and FQNEAQ (reference sequence). This CDR3 contains 12 residues. V gave up 5 bases and J gave up 10 bases; unmatched junction bases: 7. The DNA for the CDR3 is TGTGCCAGCAGCCTCTCCGACAGGGTCTACACCTTC. This codes for CASSLSDRVYTF.

This sequence joins TRBV6-1 and TRBJ1-5; D ambiguous. CDR1 is MNHNS, CDR2 SASEGT, per germline. This CDR3 contains 13 residues. Trimming removed 3 bases from V and 7 bases from J, with 10 bases in between. The CDR3 DNA reads as TGTGCCAGCAGTGACCCGGGGAGGCAGCCCCAGCATTTT. Residues: CASSDPGRQPQHF.

The gene calls are TRBV9 and TRBJ2-3; D possibly corresponds to TRBD1 (6 bases). The CDR3 sequence is 14 residues long. CDR1 is SGDLS and CDR2 is YYNGEE in the germline V gene. V gave up 0 bases and J gave up 6 bases, with 11 bases separating them. This CDR3 reads CASSVEQGTDTQYF. The CDR3 region has the DNA TGTGCCAGCAGCGTAGAACAGGGTACCGATACGCAGTATTTT.